The 21 T cell receptor beta chains reported below all come from one sample, sequenced in a study of shared clonotypes between healthy human individuals. TCRdb's copy holds only in-frame clones and misses some; the assay was immunoSEQ multiplex PCR. The profile shows 200,000 to 250,000 clones, approximately 70% of them singletons. Sequenced input: memory CD4+ T cells sorted from blood. Noted subset: CD45RA-negative fraction. Source of these receptors: a man in his thirties or forties in good health.

The J gene is TRBJ2-7, the V gene TRBV7-6, with 8 bases matching TRBD2. The germline CDR1 and CDR2 sequences are SGHVS and FNYEAQ. There are 15 residues in the CDR3. V shed 1 base, J shed 4 bases, and the junction held 6 bases outside the gene matches. The CDR3 here is CASSLVAGGIYEQYF. The DNA of the CDR3 is TGTGCCAGCAGCTTAGTTGCGGGAGGCATTTACGAGCAGTACTTC.

V gene TRBV11-3 combines with J gene TRBJ2-7, with 9 bases fitting TRBD2. The trim removed 5 bases at V and 5 bases at J, leaving 10 bases unmatched. The CDR3 consists of 15 residues. Germline V CDR1 and CDR2: SGHNT, YENEEA. CDR3 in amino acids: CASSLRGTSWDEQYF. The CDR3, as DNA: TGTGCCAGCAGCCTACGCGGGACTAGCTGGGACGAGCAGTACTTC. Full variable domain (remainder filled in from reference TRBV11-3 and TRBJ2-7): EAGVVQSPRYKIIEKKQPVAFWCNPISGHNTLYWYLQNLGQGPELLIRYENEEAVDDSQLPKDRFSAERLKGVDSTLKIQPAELGDSAVYLCASSLRGTSWDEQYFGPGTRLTVT.

CDR3 protein: CASSTGQGNVGGYEQYF. The CDR3 nucleotides read TGCGCCAGCAGCACGGGACAGGGTAATGTTGGTGGCTACGAGCAGTACTTC. This sequence joins TRBV5-1 and TRBJ2-7; TRBD1 matches 9 bases. Germline CDR1 reads SGHRS; CDR2 reads YFSETQ. Trimming at V came to 4 bases and at J to 3 bases, leaving 14 bases not matched to a gene. This CDR3 is 17 amino acids long. Full variable domain (outside the CDR3, taken from reference TRBV5-1 and TRBJ2-7): KAGVTQTPRYLIKTRGQQVTLSCSPISGHRSVSWYQQTPGQGLQFLFEYFSETQRNKGNFPGRFSGRQFSNSRSEMNVSTLELGDSALYLCASSTGQGNVGGYEQYFGPGTRLTVT.

To note about this clone: Other DNA sequences in this specimen translate into the identical CDR3. This chain uses TRBV9 with TRBJ2-7, with D tentatively TRBD2 (6 bases). Germline CDR1 is SGDLS and CDR2 is YYNGEE. The CDR3 has 15 residues. The germline V and J ends were trimmed by 5 bases and 7 bases, with 22 bases remaining between them. CDR3 in amino acids: CASSPTASYAGEQYF. CDR3 in DNA: TGTGCCAGCAGTCCCACAGCCAGCTATGCGGGGGAGCAGTACTTC.

The chain uses TRBV29-1 and TRBJ2-5, with TRBD2 matching over 7 bases. The CDR3 has 14 residues. Germline-derived CDR1 and CDR2 are SQVTM and ANQGSEA. V trimming: 3 bases; J trimming: 0 bases; junction bases outside the gene matches: 4. This chain's CDR3 is CSVDPAGDQETQYF. In DNA, the CDR3 is TGCAGCGTTGATCCGGCGGGAGACCAAGAGACCCAGTACTTC.

The chain is built from TRBV2 and TRBJ2-7, with a weak D call TRBD1 (5 bases). The V and J ends lost 3 bases and 0 bases respectively, with 18 bases between them. Germline CDR1 is SNHLY and CDR2 is FYNNEI. The CDR3 has 17 amino acids. CDR3 bases: TGTGCCAGCAGTGATTCGGTGCTGGGGCAGACCTCCTACGAGCAGTACTTC. Residues: CASSDSVLGQTSYEQYF. The entire variable domain, with the rest obtained from reference TRBV2 and TRBJ2-7, is as follows: EPEVTQTPSHQVTQMGQEVILRCVPISNHLYFYWYRQILGQKVEFLVSFYNNEISEKSEIFDDQFSVERPDGSNFTLKIRSTKLEDSAMYFCASSDSVLGQTSYEQYFGPGTRLTVT.

This sequence joins TRBV5-8 and TRBJ1-2; D is undetermined. Germline CDR1 and CDR2: SGHTS and YDEGEE. Deletions cut 0 bases from V and 4 bases from J, with 13 bases between. This CDR3 spans 15 amino acids. The CDR3 region is CASSLVAAGGYGYTF. The CDR3 DNA follows: TGTGCCAGCAGCTTGGTGGCAGCAGGTGGCTATGGCTACACCTTC.

The chain carries TRBV7-2 and TRBJ2-7; D is uncertain. The germline gives CDR1 SGHTA, CDR2 FQGNSA. CDR3 length: 12 residues. The ends were cut back, 1 base at V and 4 bases at J, with 5 bases in the middle. The CDR3 DNA reads as TGTGCCAGCAGCTTAGGGGTATACGAGCAGTACTTC. This sequence encodes CASSLGVYEQYF. Looking up the rest from reference TRBV7-2 and TRBJ2-7 gives the full variable domain: GAGVSQSPSNKVTEKGKDVELRCDPISGHTALYWYRQSLGQGLEFLIYFQGNSAPDKSGLPSDRFSAERTGGSVSTLTIQRTQQEDSAVYLCASSLGVYEQYFGPGTRLTVT.

The genes are TRBV2 and TRBJ2-2; D is unresolved. CDR3 length: 13 residues. CDR1 is SNHLY and CDR2 is FYNNEI in the germline V gene. Trimming left V 2 bases short and J 5 bases short, with 6 bases between. CDR3 bases: TGTGCCAGCAGTGAAATCCTGACCGGGGAGCTGTTTTTT. As protein: CASSEILTGELFF.

J is TRBJ1-1 and V is TRBV9; the D is unclear. Trimming pared 0 bases from V and 2 bases from J, leaving 11 bases between. The germline V gene encodes CDR1 SGDLS and CDR2 YYNGEE. This CDR3 region has 15 residues. The CDR3 coding sequence is TGTGCCAGCAGCGTAGGGGCAACGATAAACACTGAAGCTTTCTTT. It codes for CASSVGATINTEAFF.

In its sample, this clone was seen many times. The chain employs TRBV6-5 and TRBJ2-7, with unresolved D. CDR3 length: 13 amino acids. Trimming left V 4 bases short and J 6 bases short, with 13 bases between. Germline values: CDR1 MNHEY, CDR2 SVGAGI. The CDR3: CASSFDISGEQYF. DNA for the CDR3: TGTGCCAGCAGTTTCGATATCTCCGGCGAGCAGTACTTC.

This rearrangement joins TRBV27 to TRBJ2-5; D is unclear. V was shortened by 5 bases and J by 5 bases, with 12 bases between the two germline ends. The CDR3 has 13 residues. Germline CDR1 MNHEY, CDR2 SMNVEV (reference sequence). In DNA, the CDR3 is TGTGCCAGCAGTCCTACATTCGGGGAGACCCAGTACTTC. Residues: CASSPTFGETQYF.

This rearrangement joins TRBV9 to TRBJ2-3; the D is unclear. Germline-derived CDR1 and CDR2 are SGDLS and YYNGEE. The V end lost 0 bases, the J end lost 0 bases, and 11 bases lay between the germline ends. The CDR3 spans 16 residues. The DNA of the CDR3 is TGTGCCAGCAGCGTAGTTTCAGGTATTAGCACAGATACGCAGTATTTT. Amino acids: CASSVVSGISTDTQYF.

The chain is built from TRBV18 and TRBJ2-1; 11 bases agree with TRBD2. Losses at the gene ends were 1 base for V and 5 bases for J; bases not matched to a gene: 16. This CDR3 has 20 residues. Germline-derived CDR1 and CDR2 are KGHSH and LQKENI. CDR3: CASSPRRAGGLAGGHNEQFF. CDR3 coding DNA: TGTGCCAGCTCACCACGCCGGGCAGGGGGCCTAGCGGGAGGCCACAATGAGCAGTTCTTC.

This clone has just a few counts. This chain joins TRBV27 and TRBJ2-1; 10 positions agree with TRBD2. Germline-derived CDR1 and CDR2 are MNHEY and SMNVEV (reference sequence). V shed 1 base, J shed 9 bases, and the junction held 6 bases outside the gene matches. CDR3 length: 15 residues. The DNA of the CDR3 is TGTGCCAGCAGTTTATTTCTAGCGGGAGTAGTTGAGCAGTTCTTC. Translating gives CASSLFLAGVVEQFF.

This clone was counted only a few times. The chain is built from TRBV6-5 and TRBJ1-5, with TRBD1 matching over 7 bases. Germline lookup yields CDR1 MNHEY and CDR2 SVGAGI. The CDR3 is 14 residues long. The V and J ends lost 5 bases and 6 bases, in that order; junction bases with no gene match: 7. The CDR3 region has the DNA TGTGCCAGCAGTCGCGACAGGGCCGGTCAGCCCCAGCATTTT. Protein sequence: CASSRDRAGQPQHF.

The rearrangement uses TRBV5-5 and TRBJ1-5, with TRBD1 identical over 9 bases. The CDR3 is 15 residues long. The junction had 7 bases not matched to a gene; V was cut back by 4 bases and J by 5 bases. Germline V lookup: CDR1 SGHKS, CDR2 YYEKEE (reference sequence). CDR3 amino acids: CASSQTTGGYQPQHF. The CDR3 bases are TGTGCCAGCAGCCAGACGACAGGGGGATATCAGCCCCAGCATTTT.

There are a few counts of this clone. CDR3 sequence (DNA): TGTGCCATCAGAGGAGGGGGGGAGACCCAGTACTTC. It encodes CAIRGGGETQYF. This rearrangement joins TRBV10-3 to TRBJ2-5, with D perhaps being TRBD1 or TRBD2 (6 bases each). Trimming removed 6 bases from V and 5 bases from J, with 10 bases in between. CDR1 ENHRY and CDR2 SYGVKD come from the germline V gene. The CDR3 has 12 residues.

The rearrangement uses TRBV4-3 and TRBJ2-3; D might be TRBD1 or TRBD2, each matching 6 bases. Deletions cut 5 bases from V and 4 bases from J, with 16 bases between. This CDR3 region has 15 residues. Germline V gene sequence: CDR1 LGHNA, CDR2 YSLEER. CDR3 sequence (DNA): TGCGCCAGCAGCGAACGGGGGCTGCACCCAGATACGCAGTATTTT. This translates into CASSERGLHPDTQYF.

Written as DNA, the CDR3 is TGTGCCAGCAGCCGACAGGGTGGGCAAGAGACCCAGTACTTC. Its translation: CASSRQGGQETQYF. This chain links TRBV9 with TRBJ2-5; TRBD1 matches at 7 bases. The ends lost 4 bases at V and 2 bases at J; junction bases unmatched: 5. The CDR3 runs 14 residues. Germline V gene sequence: CDR1 SGDLS, CDR2 YYNGEE.

The count of this clone is one. This rearrangement joins TRBV7-8 to TRBJ2-2, with D unclear. With 2 bases removed from V and 5 bases from J, the gap between germline ends came to 9 bases. The CDR3 sequence is 14 residues long. Germline values: CDR1 SGHVS, CDR2 FQNEAQ. CDR3 sequence (DNA): TGTGCCAGCAGCTTAACGGGTGGGACCGGGGAGCTGTTTTTT. This sequence encodes CASSLTGGTGELFF. The full variable domain, completed using reference TRBV7-8 and TRBJ2-2, is GAGVSQSPRYKVAKRGQDVALRCDPISGHVSLFWYQQALGQGPEFLTYFQNEAQLDKSGLPSDRFFAERPEGSVSTLKIQRTQQEDSAVYLCASSLTGGTGELFFGEGSRLTVL.